The 9 T cell receptor beta chains in this list originate from one sample, sequenced in a study of T cells in tuberculosis. The assay was immunoSEQ multiplex PCR, and TCRdb's table has in-frame clones only and misses some. The sample consists of 29,000 or so clones, 90% to 95% of them appearing once. Specimen: PBMCs. The source of these receptors is a donor aged 10-30 years with latent tuberculosis or without tuberculosis infection.

The J gene is TRBJ2-1, the V gene TRBV5-6, with 8 bases that match TRBD2. Trimming removed 4 bases from V and 9 bases from J; junction bases left unmatched: 6. The CDR3 is 13 residues long. CDR1 and CDR2 (germline): SGHDT, YYEEEE. The CDR3 sequence is CASSAGGLGEQFF. CDR3 DNA sequence: TGTGCCAGCAGCGCGGGGGGCTTAGGTGAGCAGTTCTTC.

V gene TRBV4-2 combines with J gene TRBJ2-3; 7 nucleotides line up with TRBD2. V lost 0 bases and J lost 1; bases outside the gene matches: 4. This CDR3 comprises 16 residues. The V gene's germline CDR1 is LGHNA and CDR2 YNFKEQ. Written as DNA, the CDR3 is TGTGCCAGCAGCCAAGATGGGGCGGGGGGCACAGATACGCAGTATTTT. This codes for CASSQDGAGGTDTQYF.

This clone showed up just once. This chain joins TRBV5-1 and TRBJ2-3; D is ambiguous. Germline-derived CDR1 and CDR2 are SGHRS and YFSETQ. The V gene lost 8 bases and the J gene lost 4 bases, with 5 bases spanning the gap. CDR3 length: 10 amino acids. The CDR3 protein is CASNSDTQYF. The CDR3 DNA is TGCGCCAGTAATTCAGATACGCAGTATTTT.

The CDR3 bases are TGTGCCAGCAGTTTACGAGACAATCAGCCCCAGCATTTT. Protein: CASSLRDNQPQHF. The chain carries TRBV28 and TRBJ1-5; D gene uncertain. Trimming removed 2 bases at V and 3 bases at J, with 5 bases between. The CDR3 extends over 13 amino acids. In germline, CDR1 is MDHEN, CDR2 SYDVKM.

This clone has just one count. The chain is built from TRBV13 and TRBJ2-1; D gene ambiguous. Trimming took 4 bases from V and 7 from J, leaving 11 bases between them. The CDR3 runs to 13 residues. From germline, CDR1 is PRHDT and CDR2 FYEKMQ (reference sequence). CDR3 DNA sequence: TGTGCCAGCAGCTCCCTAGGATCTAATGAGCAGTTCTTC. It encodes CASSSLGSNEQFF.

This clone was seen once. V usage is TRBV9 and J usage is TRBJ2-1; a weak D match, TRBD2 (6 bases). CDR3 length equals 16 residues. Per germline, CDR1 SGDLS and CDR2 YYNGEE. V was pared by 3 bases and J by 6 bases, with 19 bases between. CDR3 sequence: CASSDAGTWLFNEQFF. The CDR3, as DNA: TGTGCCAGCAGCGATGCCGGGACTTGGCTTTTCAATGAGCAGTTCTTC.

The CDR3 region has the DNA TGTGCCAGCAGTTTCCAGGGGATAGCTTTCTTT. It translates to CASSFQGIAFF. The chain employs TRBV7-8 and TRBJ1-1, with D maybe TRBD1 (6 bases). V shed 6 bases and J shed 10 bases, with 12 bases lying between them. The CDR3 runs to 11 residues. Germline V lookup: CDR1 SGHVS, CDR2 FQNEAQ.

A single count supports this clone. In DNA, the CDR3 is TGTGCGGGTCAGGGGGCGGGGATCACTGAAGCTTTCTTT. Protein product: CAGQGAGITEAFF. The V gene is TRBV28, the J gene TRBJ1-1, with TRBD1 matching over 8 bases. This CDR3 comprises 13 residues. Germline lookup yields CDR1 MDHEN and CDR2 SYDVKM.

The chain joins TRBV7-3 to TRBJ2-3; 9 nucleotides align to TRBD1. With 1 base clipped from V and 0 bases from J, the junction kept 5 bases outside the gene matches. The CDR3 sequence is 17 residues long. Germline V gives CDR1 SGHTA, CDR2 FQGTGA. As DNA, the CDR3 is TGTGCCAGCAGCTTAAGGGGGGACAGGGCTAGCACAGATACGCAGTATTTT. It is translated as CASSLRGDRASTDTQYF. Drawing the rest from reference TRBV7-3 and TRBJ2-3, the complete variable domain is GAGVSQTPSNKVTEKGKYVELRCDPISGHTALYWYRQSLGQGPEFLIYFQGTGAADDSGLPNDRFFAVRPEGSVSTLKIQRTERGDSAVYLCASSLRGDRASTDTQYFGPGTRLTVL.